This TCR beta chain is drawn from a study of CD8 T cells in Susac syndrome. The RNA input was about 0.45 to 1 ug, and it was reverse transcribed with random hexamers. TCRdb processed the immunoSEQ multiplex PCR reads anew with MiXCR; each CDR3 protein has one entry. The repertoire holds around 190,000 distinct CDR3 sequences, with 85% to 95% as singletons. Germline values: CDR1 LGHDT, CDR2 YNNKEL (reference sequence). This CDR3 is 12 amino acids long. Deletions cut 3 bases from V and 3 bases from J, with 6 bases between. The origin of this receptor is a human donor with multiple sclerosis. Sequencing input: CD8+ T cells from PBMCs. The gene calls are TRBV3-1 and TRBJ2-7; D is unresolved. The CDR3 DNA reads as TGTGCCAGCAGCCAGGGAATCTACGAGCAGTACTTC. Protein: CASSQGIYEQYF.